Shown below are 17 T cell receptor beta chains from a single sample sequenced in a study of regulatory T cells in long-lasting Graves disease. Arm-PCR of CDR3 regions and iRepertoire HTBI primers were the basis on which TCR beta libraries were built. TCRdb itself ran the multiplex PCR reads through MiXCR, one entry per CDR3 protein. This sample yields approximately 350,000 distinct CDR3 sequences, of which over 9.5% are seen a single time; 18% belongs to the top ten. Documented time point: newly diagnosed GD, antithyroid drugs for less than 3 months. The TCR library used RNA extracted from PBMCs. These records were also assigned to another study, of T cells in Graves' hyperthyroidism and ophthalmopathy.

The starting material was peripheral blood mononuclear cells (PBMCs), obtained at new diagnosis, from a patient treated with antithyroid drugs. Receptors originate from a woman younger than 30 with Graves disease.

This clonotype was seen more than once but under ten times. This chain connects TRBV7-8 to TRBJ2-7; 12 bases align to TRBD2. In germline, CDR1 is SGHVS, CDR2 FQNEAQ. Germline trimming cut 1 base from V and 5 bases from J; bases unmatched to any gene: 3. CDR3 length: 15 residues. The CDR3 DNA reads TGTGCCAGCAGCTTAGTACCTAGCGGGAGGGACGAGCAGTACTTC. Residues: CASSLVPSGRDEQYF.

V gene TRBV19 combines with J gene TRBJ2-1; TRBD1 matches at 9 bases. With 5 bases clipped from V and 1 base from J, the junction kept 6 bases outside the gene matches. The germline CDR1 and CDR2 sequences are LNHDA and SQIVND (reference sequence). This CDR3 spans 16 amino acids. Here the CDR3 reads CASSGDRGASYNEQFF. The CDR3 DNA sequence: TGTGCCAGTAGTGGAGACAGGGGGGCGTCCTACAATGAGCAGTTCTTC.

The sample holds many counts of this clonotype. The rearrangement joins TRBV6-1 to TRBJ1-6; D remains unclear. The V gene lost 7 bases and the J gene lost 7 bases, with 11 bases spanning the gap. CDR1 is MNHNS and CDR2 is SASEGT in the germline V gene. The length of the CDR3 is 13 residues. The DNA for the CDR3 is TGTGCCAGCAATATCCAACTAAATTCACCCCTCCACTTT. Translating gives CASNIQLNSPLHF.

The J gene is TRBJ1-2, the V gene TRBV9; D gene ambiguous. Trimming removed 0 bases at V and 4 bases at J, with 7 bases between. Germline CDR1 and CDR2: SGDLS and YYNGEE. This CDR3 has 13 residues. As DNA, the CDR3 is TGTGCCAGCAGCGTAGACGTGGGCTATGGCTACACCTTC. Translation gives CASSVDVGYGYTF.

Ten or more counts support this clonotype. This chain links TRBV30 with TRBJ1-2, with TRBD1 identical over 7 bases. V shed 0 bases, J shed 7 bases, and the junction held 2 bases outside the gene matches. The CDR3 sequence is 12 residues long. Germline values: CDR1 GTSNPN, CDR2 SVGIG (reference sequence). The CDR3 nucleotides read TGTGCCTGGAGTGTAGACAGGGTTGGCTACACCTTC. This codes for CAWSVDRVGYTF. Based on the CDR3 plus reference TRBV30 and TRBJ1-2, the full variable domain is SQTIHQWPATLVQPVGSPLSLECTVEGTSNPNLYWYRQAAGRGLQLLFYSVGIGQISSEVPQNLSASRPQDRQFILSSKKLLLSDSGFYLCAWSVDRVGYTFGSGTRLTVV.

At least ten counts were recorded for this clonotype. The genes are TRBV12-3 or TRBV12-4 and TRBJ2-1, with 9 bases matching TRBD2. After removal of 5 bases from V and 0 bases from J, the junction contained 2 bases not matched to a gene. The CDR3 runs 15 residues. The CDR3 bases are TGTGCCAGCAGTATTAGCGGGAGCTCCTACAATGAGCAGTTCTTC. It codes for CASSISGSSYNEQFF.

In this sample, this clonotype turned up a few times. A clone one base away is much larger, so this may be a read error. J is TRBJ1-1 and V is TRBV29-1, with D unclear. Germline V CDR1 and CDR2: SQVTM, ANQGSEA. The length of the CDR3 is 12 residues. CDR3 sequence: CSVEKQNPEAFF. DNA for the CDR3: TGCAGCGTGGAGAAGCAGAACCCTGAAGCTTTCTTT.

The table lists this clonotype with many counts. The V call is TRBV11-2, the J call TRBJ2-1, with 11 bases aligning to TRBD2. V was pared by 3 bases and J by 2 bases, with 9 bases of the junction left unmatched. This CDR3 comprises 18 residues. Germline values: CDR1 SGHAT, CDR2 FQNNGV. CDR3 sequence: CASSLTSGVQPPYNEQFF. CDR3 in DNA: TGTGCCAGCAGCTTGACTAGCGGGGTGCAGCCCCCCTACAATGAGCAGTTCTTC.

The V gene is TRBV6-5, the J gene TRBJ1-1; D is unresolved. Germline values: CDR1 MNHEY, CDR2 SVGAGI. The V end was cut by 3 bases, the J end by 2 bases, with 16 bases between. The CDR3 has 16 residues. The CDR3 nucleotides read TGTGCCAGCAGTTATACCCTTGCAGGCTTAAACACTGAAGCTTTCTTT. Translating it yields CASSYTLAGLNTEAFF.

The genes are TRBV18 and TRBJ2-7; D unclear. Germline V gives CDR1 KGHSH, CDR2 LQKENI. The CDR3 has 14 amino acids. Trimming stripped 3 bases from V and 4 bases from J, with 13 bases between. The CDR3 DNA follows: TGTGCCAGCTCACCTCGCCCAGACGGATACGAGCAGTACTTC. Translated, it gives CASSPRPDGYEQYF. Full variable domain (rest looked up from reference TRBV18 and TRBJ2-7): NAGVMQNPRHLVRRRGQEARLRCSPMKGHSHVYWYRQLPEEGLKFMVYLQKENIIDESGMPKERFSAEFPKEGPSILRIQQVVRGDSAAYFCASSPRPDGYEQYFGPGTRLTVT.

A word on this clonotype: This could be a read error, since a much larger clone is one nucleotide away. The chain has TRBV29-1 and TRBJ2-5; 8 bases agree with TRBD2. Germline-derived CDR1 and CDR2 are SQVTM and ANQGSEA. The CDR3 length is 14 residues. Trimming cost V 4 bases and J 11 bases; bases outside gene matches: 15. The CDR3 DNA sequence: TGCAGCGTTGTGAGGGCTAGCGGGTCTAAGGGGCAGTACTTC. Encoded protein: CSVVRASGSKGQYF.

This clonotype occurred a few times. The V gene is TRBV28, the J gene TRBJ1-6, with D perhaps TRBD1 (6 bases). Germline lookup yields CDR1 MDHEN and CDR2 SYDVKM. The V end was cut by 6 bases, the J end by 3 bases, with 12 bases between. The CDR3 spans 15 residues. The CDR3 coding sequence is TGTGCCAGCAGCCCTGACAGGCTCTATAATTCACCCCTCCACTTT. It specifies CASSPDRLYNSPLHF.

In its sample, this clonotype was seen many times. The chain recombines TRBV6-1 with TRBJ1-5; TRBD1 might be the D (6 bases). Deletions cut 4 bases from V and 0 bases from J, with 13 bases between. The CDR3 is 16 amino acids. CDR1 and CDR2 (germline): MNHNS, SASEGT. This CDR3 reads CASSAMDSYSNQPQHF. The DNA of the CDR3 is TGTGCCAGCAGTGCCATGGACAGTTATAGCAATCAGCCCCAGCATTTT.

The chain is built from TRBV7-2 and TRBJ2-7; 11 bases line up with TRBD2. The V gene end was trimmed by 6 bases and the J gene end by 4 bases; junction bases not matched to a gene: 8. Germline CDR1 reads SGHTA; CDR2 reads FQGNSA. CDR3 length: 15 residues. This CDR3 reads CASRPRLAGYYEQYF. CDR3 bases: TGTGCCAGCAGACCGAGACTAGCGGGATATTACGAGCAGTACTTC.

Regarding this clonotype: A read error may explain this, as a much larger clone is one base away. DNA for the CDR3: TGTGCCAGCCGAGGGACAGACAATGAGCAGTACTTC. Protein: CASRGTDNEQYF. The chain links TRBV28 to TRBJ2-7; 7 nucleotides align to TRBD1. Germline CDR1 reads MDHEN; CDR2 reads SYDVKM. The V and J ends lost 8 bases and 7 bases, in that order; junction bases with no gene match: 8. There are 12 residues in the CDR3.

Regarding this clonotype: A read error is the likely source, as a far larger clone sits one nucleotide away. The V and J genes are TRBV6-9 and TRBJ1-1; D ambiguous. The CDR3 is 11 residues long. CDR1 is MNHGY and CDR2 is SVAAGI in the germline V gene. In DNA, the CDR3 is TGTGCCAGCAGTTACAATACTGGAGCTTTCTTT. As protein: CASSYNTGAFF.

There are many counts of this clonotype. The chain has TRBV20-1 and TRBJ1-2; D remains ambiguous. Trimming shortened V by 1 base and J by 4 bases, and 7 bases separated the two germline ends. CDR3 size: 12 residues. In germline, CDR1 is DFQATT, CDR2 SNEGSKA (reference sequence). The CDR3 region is CSARGLFYGYTF. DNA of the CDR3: TGCAGTGCTAGAGGACTGTTCTATGGCTACACCTTC.